These T cell receptor beta chains were read from a single sample in a study of blood T cells in healthy people across ages. MiXCR was run by TCRdb on the 5' RACE reads, yielding one entry per CDR3 protein. The data contain roughly 1.6 million distinct CDR3 sequences, roughly 30% of them singletons. Sequencing was done on a sample of blood. These receptors were taken from a woman aged 25 to 45 in good health. Each CDR3 is given with its conserved first and last residue. D genes are given only for firm matches. Size is stated for part of the rows, as once, few or many counts, or as a class when the clone is expanded.

TRBD1,.,TRBV6-1,TRBJ1-5,CASSAVDRGKRQPQHF,TGCGCCAGCAGCGCCGTTGACAGGGGAAAGAGACAGCCCCAGCATTTT
.,few,TRBV6-1,TRBJ1-6,CASSEAPGFASPLHF,TGTGCCAGCAGTGAAGCACCGGGGTTTGCTTCACCCCTCCACTTT
.,.,TRBV20-1,TRBJ2-3,CSAMRRGRTDTQYF,TGCAGTGCTATGCGAAGGGGGAGGACAGATACGCAGTATTTT
.,few,TRBV30,TRBJ2-7,CAWSGRDFFSYEQYF,TGTGCCTGGAGTGGCCGGGACTTTTTCTCCTACGAGCAGTACTTC
.,.,TRBV9,TRBJ1-6,CASSPRPGSGSPLHF,TGTGCCAGCAGCCCAAGACCAGGGTCTGGATCACCCCTCCACTTT
.,few,TRBV18,TRBJ1-1,CASSPLGAGAEAFF,TGTGCCAGCTCACCATTGGGGGCTGGCGCTGAAGCTTTCTTT
TRBD2,few,TRBV4-1,TRBJ2-7,CASSQEGTSFYEQYF,TGCGCCAGCAGCCAAGAAGGGACTAGTTTCTACGAGCAGTACTTC
TRBD1,many,TRBV29-1,TRBJ2-7,CSVMRDRNSYEQYF,TGCAGCGTTATGCGGGACAGGAATTCCTACGAGCAGTACTTC
.,many,TRBV7-2,TRBJ1-5,CASSLDTGGNQPQHF,TGTGCCAGCAGCTTAGATACGGGAGGCAATCAGCCCCAGCATTTT
.,many,TRBV4-1,TRBJ1-5,CASSQEPSNQPQHF,TGCGCCAGCAGCCAAGAGCCTAGCAATCAGCCCCAGCATTTT
.,few,TRBV4-1,TRBJ2-3,CASSQEGTPVRDTQYF,TGCGCCAGCAGCCAAGAGGGCACCCCCGTTAGGGATACGCAGTATTTT
.,.,TRBV28,TRBJ2-7,CASSPRGGLVYEQYF,TGTGCCAGCAGCCCCCGGGGAGGATTAGTGTACGAGCAGTACTTC
.,once,TRBV30,TRBJ2-7,CAWSQGVSYEQYF,TGTGCCTGGAGCCAAGGGGTAAGCTACGAGCAGTACTTC
.,.,TRBV5-1,TRBJ2-1,CASSLGAENEQFF,TGCGCCAGCAGCTTGGGGGCGGAAAATGAGCAGTTCTTC
TRBD1,.,TRBV12-3/TRBV12-4,TRBJ2-5,CAAGGRETQYF,TGTGCCGCAGGGGGACGAGAGACCCAGTACTTC
.,.,TRBV6-1,TRBJ2-4,CASSEELGEAKNIQYF,TGTGCCAGCAGTGAAGAGTTGGGCGAGGCCAAAAACATTCAGTACTTC
.,.,TRBV11-2,TRBJ1-2,CASSYTQGYGYTF,TGTGCCAGTAGCTATACACAGGGTTACGGCTACACCTTC
.,few,TRBV13,TRBJ2-3,CASSRLAGEEQYF,TGTGCCAGCAGCCGTCTCGCTGGGGAGGAGCAGTATTTT
.,.,TRBV10-2,TRBJ2-3,CASSEGWDTQYF,TGCGCCAGCAGTGAGGGGTGGGACACGCAGTATTTT
.,.,TRBV27,TRBJ1-5,CASSLGRSYQPQHF,TGTGCCAGCAGTTTGGGGCGCTCTTATCAGCCCCAGCATTTT
.,.,TRBV7-3,TRBJ1-2,CASSPQAGADYGYTF,TGTGCCAGCAGCCCGCAAGCAGGGGCGGACTATGGCTACACCTTC
.,.,TRBV30,TRBJ2-1,CAWRVYRDEQFF,TGTGCCTGGAGAGTCTACCGGGACGAGCAGTTCTTC
.,.,TRBV15,TRBJ2-5,CATSSTDSRNEQYF,TGTGCCACCAGCTCGACGGACAGCCGCAATGAGCAGTACTTC
TRBD2,once,TRBV6-2/TRBV6-3,TRBJ2-5,CARSYPSFAGEETQYF,TGTGCCCGCAGTTACCCATCGTTTGCGGGAGAAGAGACCCAGTACTTC
TRBD1,.,TRBV5-1,TRBJ1-1,CASSRDRGRGEAFF,TGCGCCAGCAGTCGGGACAGGGGGCGCGGTGAAGCTTTCTTT
.,.,TRBV2,TRBJ1-2,CASSVDYGHTF,TGTGCCAGCAGTGTGGACTATGGCCACACCTTC
.,many,TRBV10-3,TRBJ1-2,CAISDLGINYGYTF,TGTGCCATCAGTGATTTAGGGATTAACTATGGCTACACCTTC
TRBD1,.,TRBV3-1,TRBJ2-2,CASSQAGTGLNTGELFF,TGTGCCAGCAGCCAAGCCGGGACAGGGCTGAACACCGGGGAGCTGTTTTTT
TRBD2,few,TRBV7-3,TRBJ2-7,CASSRGGRSSEEQYF,TGTGCCAGCAGCCGGGGGGGGAGGAGCTCTGAGGAGCAGTACTTC
.,few,TRBV11-2,TRBJ2-7,CASSTPGLSYEQYF,TGTGCCAGCAGCACGCCGGGACTCTCCTACGAGCAGTACTTC
TRBD1,.,TRBV19,TRBJ2-7,CASNFGTGAHEQYF,TGTGCCAGTAATTTCGGGACAGGGGCCCACGAGCAGTACTTC
.,.,TRBV28,TRBJ2-5,CASSRLGGAEETQYF,TGTGCCAGCAGCCGCCTTGGGGGGGCTGAAGAGACCCAGTACTTC
.,few,TRBV7-2,TRBJ2-7,CASSLVGAGASYEQYF,TGTGCCAGCAGCTTAGTAGGGGCGGGCGCGAGCTACGAGCAGTACTTC
TRBD2,.,TRBV5-1,TRBJ2-1,CASSFSLTSGNNEQFF,TGCGCCAGCAGCTTCTCTTTGACTAGCGGGAATAATGAGCAGTTCTTC
.,.,TRBV5-6,TRBJ2-1,CASSGGYPYSSYNEQFF,TGTGCCAGCAGCGGGGGCTACCCATACAGCTCCTACAATGAGCAGTTCTTC
.,.,TRBV20-1,TRBJ2-3,CSARSGGNYQSTDTQYF,TGCAGTGCCAGATCGGGGGGCAATTACCAAAGCACAGATACGCAGTATTTT
.,few,TRBV28,TRBJ2-3,CASTGAGDTQYF,TGTGCCAGCACAGGGGCGGGAGATACGCAGTATTTT